The 20 T cell receptor beta chains given below trace back to one sample, sequenced in a study of control samples from healthy donors and cancer patients. Repertoires were generated with immunoSEQ multiplex PCR, while TCRdb's copy carries only in-frame clones and drops some. Counted here are 150,000 to 200,000 clones, 80% to 90% occurring once; the ten biggest clones make up about 12%. Sequences were obtained from blood. The receptor set was obtained from a man in his thirties or forties in good health.

This chain connects TRBV3-1 (or the pseudogene TRBV3-2) to TRBJ2-1; TRBD1 might be the D (6 bases). Trimming removed 1 base from V and 10 bases from J, with 14 bases in between. The CDR3 has 14 amino acids. Per germline, CDR1 LGHDT and CDR2 YNNKEL (reference sequence). CDR3 bases: TGTGCCAGCAGCCAAGCTAACAGGGCCGGCGAGCAGTTCTTC. The encoded protein is CASSQANRAGEQFF.

The rearrangement joins TRBV5-1 to TRBJ2-7, with D hard to call. Trimming cost V 4 bases and J 0 bases, with 11 bases left between them. The CDR3 contains 14 residues. The germline CDR1 and CDR2 sequences are SGHRS and YFSETQ. CDR3 protein: CASSPDGNSYEQYF. In nucleotides, the CDR3 is TGCGCCAGCAGCCCGGATGGGAACTCCTACGAGCAGTACTTC.

This clone was observed a handful of times. The chain carries TRBV30 and TRBJ2-3, with D perhaps given as TRBD1 or TRBD2 (5 bases each). The length of the CDR3 is 14 residues. The V gene lost 1 base and the J gene lost 6 bases, with 14 bases spanning the gap. Germline CDR1 and CDR2: GTSNPN and SVGIG (reference sequence). The CDR3 spells CAWSARARGDTQYF. Here the CDR3 DNA reads TGTGCCTGGAGTGCCAGGGCGAGAGGGGATACGCAGTATTTT.

The V and J genes are TRBV6-4 and TRBJ2-7, with a tentative D call TRBD2 (5 bases). The CDR3 contains 10 residues. Germline assignment: CDR1 MRHNA and CDR2 SNTAGT. Trimming removed 9 bases at V and 7 bases at J, with 10 bases between. CDR3 DNA: TGTGCCAGGATGCCGGGGGAGCAGTACTTC. Translation: CARMPGEQYF.

The J gene is TRBJ2-1, the V gene TRBV3-1 (or the pseudogene TRBV3-2); D is unclear. The germline gives CDR1 LGHDT, CDR2 YNNKEL (reference sequence). The CDR3 runs 13 residues. V was clipped by 0 bases and J by 10 bases, with 10 bases between them. The CDR3 loop reads CASSQEGSEEQFF. The CDR3 coding sequence is TGTGCCAGCAGCCAAGAGGGATCGGAAGAGCAGTTCTTC.

The chain combines TRBV6-5 with TRBJ1-2; 7 bases match TRBD1. This CDR3 has 15 amino acids. Germline lookup yields CDR1 MNHEY and CDR2 SVGAGI. V lost 8 bases to trimming and J lost 6 bases; unmatched junction nucleotides: 15. The CDR3 bases are TGTGCCAGCCATCGAACAGGGGATGGGAGGAATGGCTACACCTTC. Residues: CASHRTGDGRNGYTF.

The rearrangement uses TRBV28 and TRBJ2-4; D is unclear. V lost 5 bases to trimming and J lost 6 bases, with 11 bases between them. The CDR3 is 13 residues long. The germline CDR1 and CDR2 sequences are MDHEN and SYDVKM. The DNA of the CDR3 is TGTGCCAGCAGTGTCGTCCAACCAAACATTCAGTACTTC. It encodes CASSVVQPNIQYF.

The chain uses TRBV2 and TRBJ2-1; possible D gene TRBD2, 5 bases. CDR3 size: 14 residues. Per germline, CDR1 SNHLY and CDR2 FYNNEI. The V end lost 6 bases, the J end lost 0 bases, and 9 bases lay between the germline ends. The CDR3, as DNA: TGTGCCAGCAGCCCTAGCTCCTCCTACAATGAGCAGTTCTTC. Translation: CASSPSSSYNEQFF.

The chain joins TRBV29-1 to TRBJ1-6; 7 bases match TRBD1. The length of the CDR3 is 13 residues. The V gene's germline CDR1 is SQVTM and CDR2 ANQGSEA. V dropped 6 bases and J dropped 6; count of bases not matched to a gene: 5. The CDR3 is CSVGDRINSPLHF. The DNA of the CDR3 is TGCAGCGTGGGGGACAGAATTAATTCACCCCTCCACTTT. Full variable domain (remainder filled in from reference TRBV29-1 and TRBJ1-6): SAVISQKPSRDICQRGTSLTIQCQVDSQVTMMFWYRQQPGQSLTLIATANQGSEATYESGFVIDKFPISRPNLTFSTLTVSNMSPEDSSIYLCSVGDRINSPLHFGNGTRLTVT.

The V call is TRBV5-1, the J call TRBJ1-2; 9 positions agree with TRBD1. The CDR3 has 13 amino acids. CDR1 is SGHRS, CDR2 YFSETQ, per germline. V was pared by 0 bases and J by 8 bases, with 2 bases of the junction left unmatched. The CDR3 here is CASSLGTGEGYTF. DNA of the CDR3: TGCGCCAGCAGCTTGGGGACAGGGGAAGGCTACACCTTC.

The chain has TRBV7-9 and TRBJ1-6, with 7 bases aligning to TRBD1. Germline assignment: CDR1 SEHNR and CDR2 FQNEAQ (reference sequence). The V gene end was trimmed by 6 bases and the J gene end by 6 bases; junction bases not matched to a gene: 5. The CDR3 is made up of 14 amino acids. The CDR3 DNA sequence: TGTGCCAGCAGTCCCGGGACAGCTAATTCACCCCTCCACTTT. It encodes CASSPGTANSPLHF.

V is TRBV6-1 and J is TRBJ1-2; D is uncertain. The CDR3 extends over 13 amino acids. Trimming pared 2 bases from V and 6 bases from J, leaving 10 bases between. CDR1 and CDR2 (germline): MNHNS, SASEGT. The CDR3 protein is CASSEKGRDGYTF. CDR3 nucleotides: TGTGCCAGCAGTGAAAAAGGGCGGGATGGCTACACCTTC.

This chain joins TRBV5-1 and TRBJ2-1; 11 bases agree with TRBD2. The V gene's germline CDR1 is SGHRS and CDR2 YFSETQ. The CDR3 has 17 amino acids. J gave up 9 bases and V 4 bases, and 15 bases lay outside the gene matches. DNA for the CDR3: TGCGCCAGCAGCCCAGGACTGGGAGTAGCGGGGGGGCCTGAGCAGTTCTTC. It yields the protein CASSPGLGVAGGPEQFF.

The chain links TRBV2 to TRBJ2-1, with D perhaps TRBD1 (6 bases). Germline lookup yields CDR1 SNHLY and CDR2 FYNNEI. CDR3 size: 15 residues. Trimming cost V 3 bases and J 2 bases, with 11 bases left between them. The CDR3 sequence: CASSEGALPYNEQFF. As DNA, the CDR3 is TGTGCCAGCAGTGAGGGGGCCCTGCCCTACAATGAGCAGTTCTTC.

For this clone: The junction does not match germline at one end; this may be a read error. The V gene is TRBV7-2, the J gene TRBJ1-2; D remains ambiguous. This CDR3 spans 14 amino acids. Germline V CDR1 and CDR2: SGHTA, FQGNSA. CDR3: CASSLAEHNYGYTF. Here the CDR3 DNA reads TGTGCCAGCAGCCTAGCTGAGCACAACTATGGCTACACCTTC. Combining the CDR3 with reference TRBV7-2 and TRBJ1-2 gives the whole variable domain GAGVSQSPSNKVTEKGKDVELRCDPISGHTALYWYRQSLGQGLEFLIYFQGNSAPDKSGLPSDRFSAERTGGSVSTLTIQRTQQEDSAVYLCASSLAEHNYGYTFGSGTRLTVV.

J is TRBJ2-7 and V is TRBV10-2; D ambiguous. Trimming stripped 0 bases from V and 2 bases from J, with 8 bases between. The CDR3 is made up of 14 amino acids. From germline, CDR1 is WSHSY and CDR2 SAAADI. CDR3 coding DNA: TGCGCCAGCAGTGAGTCACCCCTTACCTACGAGCAGTACTTC. Amino acid sequence: CASSESPLTYEQYF.

V and J are TRBV7-9 and TRBJ1-1, with 7 bases identical to TRBD1. Germline assignment: CDR1 SEHNR and CDR2 FQNEAQ (reference sequence). V shed 0 bases, J shed 5 bases, and the junction held 9 bases outside the gene matches. The CDR3 is made up of 16 amino acids. The CDR3 nucleotides read TGTGCCAGCAGCTTAGCGGGGCGGGGACAGAGGACTGAAGCTTTCTTT. Translated: CASSLAGRGQRTEAFF.

Written as DNA, the CDR3 is TGTGCCCCCCGTCCTATTCCCTACGAGCAGTACTTC. Its protein is CAPRPIPYEQYF. The rearrangement links TRBV9 to TRBJ2-7; D not certain. V was clipped by 10 bases and J by 2 bases, with 13 bases between them. The CDR3 covers 12 residues. Germline V gives CDR1 SGDLS, CDR2 YYNGEE.

The V call is TRBV19, the J call TRBJ1-1, with D perhaps TRBD1 (6 bases). Trimming removed 4 bases from V and 1 base from J, with 7 bases in between. The germline gives CDR1 LNHDA, CDR2 SQIVND (reference sequence). This CDR3 has 13 residues. CDR3 region: CASSSRGNTEAFF. CDR3 DNA sequence: TGTGCCAGTAGTAGCAGGGGGAACACTGAAGCTTTCTTT.

The chain is built from TRBV4-1 and TRBJ2-2; unclear D gene. Trimming cost V 8 bases and J 3 bases, with 7 bases left between them. Germline-derived CDR1 and CDR2 are MGHRA and YSYEKL. The CDR3 sequence is 12 residues long. The CDR3, as DNA: TGCGCCAGCCTGCCCGACACCGGGGAGCTGTTTTTT. It specifies CASLPDTGELFF.